This T cell receptor beta chain is drawn from a study of tissue T cells after allogeneic stem cell transplantation (dated by TCRdb to between 2021 and 2023). A note on the overall study: Using research autopsies of patients with and without GVHD, plus mouse models of GVHD, the study profiled TCR beta repertoires across many tissues. The human arm was a prospective observational study without blinding or randomization.

Libraries were prepared through the immunoSEQ multiplex PCR assay. TCRbeta CDR3 sequencing was performed at survey depth by Adaptive Biotechnologies, and CDR3 sequences, V/J genes, productive frequency and template counts were reported. TCR beta CDR3 regions were amplified from genomic DNA rather than RNA. The authors' pipeline ran thus. Pairwise repertoire overlap between tissues was quantified with Jensen-Shannon divergence, where 1 means complete divergence and 0 identical. Based on pairwise JSD values, tissues were grouped by single-linkage agglomerative hierarchical clustering, and the results were shown as dendrograms. GLIPH2 was run on all patient samples with simulation_depth 1000, kmer_min_depth 3, cdr3_length_cutoff 8, keeping groups with more than two unique CDR3s. In a standardized tissue-overlap score, Jaccard GLIPH-group overlap across patients was extrapolated to a standard repertoire size of 1000 clones. Associations of diversity with clinical or experimental variables used linear mixed-effect models with tissue fixed effects and individual random effects. In its TCRdb copy, this immuneACCESS table keeps in-frame sequences only and misses some clones. Where compared with another copy, unresolved V genes explain less than half of these, and the others have no known cause. V and J calls and clone size are as listed in that table; D and trimming were resolved from the DNA. This sample is represented by about 4,000 clones; 40% to 50% of them were singletons. The biggest ten clones account for 28% of the sample.

Points the paper makes about the study in general: Within patients, how anatomically similar the tissues were was a key factor in shaping TCR repertoire composition, regardless of disease or transplant status. The patient cohort was small and clinically heterogeneous, and sampling depth was acknowledged as a limitation. Which tissue TCRs were alloreactive or antigen-specific was not determined in the study, and some clones might have been persisting host cells. Only a few T cell clones appeared in more than one patient, yet motif-based clustering showed tissue-specific repertoire signatures that were shared between patients. In both patients and mice, T cells from blood and spleen covered only a limited part of the TCR repertoire found in tissues.

Comment on this clone: It lacks a known antigen. A far larger clone differs by one base, so this is likely a read error. For this mouse receptor, gene names and germline sequences are murine. The CDR3 end lies 1 residue beyond the end of the read and is filled in from the germline J gene. Other DNA sequences in this specimen translate into the identical CDR3.

Measured from the cysteine to the phenylalanine, the CDR3 is 15 residues long. Shown are 42 bases from within the CDR3, in frame from base 1. Reading the germline V gene (reference sequence) gives CDR1 KGHPV and CDR2 FQNQEV. This specimen's time point label, per the study, means: mouse harvest day 14 after allogeneic transplant. Each mouse graft consisted of 10^7 T-cell-depleted bone marrow cells plus 10^6 splenic CD5+ T cells and was given by tail vein injection. A major MHC-mismatch B6 (H2b) into BALB/c (H2d) model was used to model mouse GVHD, and tissues were profiled at day 7 or 14. Mouse tissues and retro-orbital blood were harvested on day 7 or 14 post-transplant using separate sterile tools per animal; livers were flushed beforehand. Before genomic DNA isolation with the DNeasy Blood & Tissue Kit, mouse tissues were minced with razor blades in buffered saline.

The sequence was obtained from a female BALB/c mouse given C57BL/6 T cells with graft-versus-host disease after an allogeneic hematopoietic cell transplant. Sequenced input: gut tissue. Here the chain combines TRBV26 and TRBJ2-7; TRBD1 matches 8 bases in the middle. The covered CDR3 bases are TGCGCCAGCAGTCTGAGGCAGGGGGCCTCCTATGAACAGTAC. Its protein is CASSLRQGASYEQY. The entire CDR3 protein is CASSLRQGASYEQYF.